This TCR beta chain was identified during a study of CD8+ T cells in alopecia areata. Study at large: For the treated group, dosing was oral tofacitinib at 5 to 10 mg twice daily. After 6 to 18 months of tofacitinib, follow-up continued 6 months off drug.

Study observations and caveats: Scalp samples also contribute reads from the resident alphabeta T cells found in normal skin. Compared with normal scalp, lesional scalp had higher clonality and more expanded CD8+ clones.

Following RNA extraction, reverse transcription yielded cDNA that acted as the sequencing template. Repertoires were generated with immunoSEQ multiplex PCR, while TCRdb's copy carries only in-frame clones and drops some. The profile shows about 170,000 clones, roughly 66% of them singletons. There are a few counts of this clone. No antigen is known for it. This sequence originates from a human donor with alopecia areata. Sequenced here: CD8+ T cells sorted from blood, sampled at week 0.

Here the CDR3 reads CASSWTGEQFF. The CDR3 DNA follows: TGCGCCAGCAGCTGGACAGGAGAGCAGTTCTTC. This chain connects TRBV5-1 to TRBJ2-1; the match to TRBD1 covers 7 bases. From germline, CDR1 is SGHRS and CDR2 YFSETQ. J lost 10 bases, V lost 3 bases, and 1 base had no gene match. This CDR3 has 11 amino acids.